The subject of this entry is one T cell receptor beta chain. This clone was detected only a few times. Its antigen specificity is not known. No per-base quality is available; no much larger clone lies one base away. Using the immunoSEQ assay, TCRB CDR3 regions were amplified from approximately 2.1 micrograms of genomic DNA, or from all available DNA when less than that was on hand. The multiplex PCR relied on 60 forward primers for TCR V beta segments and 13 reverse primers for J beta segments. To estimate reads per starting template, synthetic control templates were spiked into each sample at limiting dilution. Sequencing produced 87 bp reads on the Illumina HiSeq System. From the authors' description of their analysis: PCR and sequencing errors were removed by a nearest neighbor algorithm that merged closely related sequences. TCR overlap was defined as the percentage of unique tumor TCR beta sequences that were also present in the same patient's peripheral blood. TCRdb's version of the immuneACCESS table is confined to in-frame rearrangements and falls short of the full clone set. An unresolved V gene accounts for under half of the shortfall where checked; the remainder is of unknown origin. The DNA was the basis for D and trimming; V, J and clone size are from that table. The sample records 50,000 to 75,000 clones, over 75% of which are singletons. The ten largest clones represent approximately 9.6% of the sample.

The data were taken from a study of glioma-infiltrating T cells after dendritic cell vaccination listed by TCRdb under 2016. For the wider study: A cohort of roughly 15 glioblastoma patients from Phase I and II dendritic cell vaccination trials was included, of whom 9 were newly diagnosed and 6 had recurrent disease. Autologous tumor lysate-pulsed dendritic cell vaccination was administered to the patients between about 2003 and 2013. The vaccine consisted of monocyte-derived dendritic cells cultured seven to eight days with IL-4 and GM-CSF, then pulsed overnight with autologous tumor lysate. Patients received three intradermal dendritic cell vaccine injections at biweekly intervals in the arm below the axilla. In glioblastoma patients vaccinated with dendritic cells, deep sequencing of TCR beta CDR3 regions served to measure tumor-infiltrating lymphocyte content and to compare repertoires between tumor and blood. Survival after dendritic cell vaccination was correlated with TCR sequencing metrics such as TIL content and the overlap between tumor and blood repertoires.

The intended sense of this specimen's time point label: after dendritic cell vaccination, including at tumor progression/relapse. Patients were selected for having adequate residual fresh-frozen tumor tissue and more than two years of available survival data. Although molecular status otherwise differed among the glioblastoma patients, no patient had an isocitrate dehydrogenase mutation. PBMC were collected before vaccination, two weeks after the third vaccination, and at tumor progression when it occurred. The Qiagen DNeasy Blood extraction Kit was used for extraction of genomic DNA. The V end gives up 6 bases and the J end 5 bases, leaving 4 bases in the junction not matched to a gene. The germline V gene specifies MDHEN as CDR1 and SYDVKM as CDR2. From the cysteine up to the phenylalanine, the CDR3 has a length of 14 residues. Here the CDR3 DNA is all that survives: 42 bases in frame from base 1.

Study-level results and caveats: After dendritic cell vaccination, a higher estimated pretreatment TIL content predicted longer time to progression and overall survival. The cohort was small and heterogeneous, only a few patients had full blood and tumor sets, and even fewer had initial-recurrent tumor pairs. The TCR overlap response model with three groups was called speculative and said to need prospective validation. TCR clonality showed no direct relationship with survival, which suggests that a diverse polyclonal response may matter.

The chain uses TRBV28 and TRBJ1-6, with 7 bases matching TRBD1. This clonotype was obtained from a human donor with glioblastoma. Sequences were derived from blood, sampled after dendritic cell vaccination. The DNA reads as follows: TGTGCCAGCAGGCGGGACAGCAATAATTCACCCCTCCACTTT. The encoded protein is CASRRDSNNSPLHF.